A selection of T cell receptor beta chains follows, all from one sample in a study of T cell responses to AZD1222 COVID-19 vaccine. TCRdb keeps only in-frame clones here, not all; method: immunoSEQ multiplex PCR. The table has 90,000 to 130,000 clones, 92% seen once; the top ten hold 7.5% to 9%. The sample here was peripheral blood, taken on day 0 of AZD1222 vaccination. The receptors derive from an adult in good health. The CDR3 runs from the conserved cysteine through the conserved F or W. Fields, in order: J gene, clone size, V gene, D gene, CDR3 DNA, CDR3 protein. A D gene is named only where the DNA matches it firmly. For some rows the clone size is stated as once, few or many, or as a class when expanded; others skip it.

J gene: TRBJ2-7; clone size: NA; V gene: TRBV5-4; D gene: TRBD2; CDR3 DNA: TGTGCCAGCAGTCCCGGGACTAGTATCTACGAGCAGTACTTC; CDR3 protein: CASSPGTSIYEQYF
J gene: TRBJ1-2; clone size: few; V gene: TRBV24-1; D gene: TRBD1; CDR3 DNA: TGTGCCACCAGTGACCGGACAGGGGCTACAGCTAACTATGGCTACACCTTC; CDR3 protein: CATSDRTGATANYGYTF
J gene: TRBJ2-3; clone size: NA; V gene: TRBV3-1/TRBV3-2; D gene: NA; CDR3 DNA: TGTGCCAGCAGCCAAGAAGCCAGCCGGCCGGGGCAGTATTTT; CDR3 protein: CASSQEASRPGQYF
J gene: TRBJ1-6; clone size: NA; V gene: TRBV28; D gene: NA; CDR3 DNA: TGTGCCAGCAGTCCCACAGGGAGCTCCTATAATTCACCCCTCCACTTT; CDR3 protein: CASSPTGSSYNSPLHF
J gene: TRBJ2-1; clone size: NA; V gene: TRBV19; D gene: NA; CDR3 DNA: TGTGCCAGTAGTATAGTTTGGGGTGAGCAGTTCTTC; CDR3 protein: CASSIVWGEQFF
J gene: TRBJ1-1; clone size: NA; V gene: TRBV12-3/TRBV12-4; D gene: NA; CDR3 DNA: TGTGCCAGCTTGGACACTGAAGCTTTCTTT; CDR3 protein: CASLDTEAFF
J gene: TRBJ2-1; clone size: NA; V gene: TRBV7-2; D gene: NA; CDR3 DNA: TGTGCCAGCAGTTCACCCGGACAGAGATACAATGAGCAGTTCTTC; CDR3 protein: CASSSPGQRYNEQFF
J gene: TRBJ2-4; clone size: NA; V gene: TRBV5-4; D gene: TRBD1; CDR3 DNA: TGTGCCAGCACCATTCGACAGGGCCATCGAGCCAAAAACATTCAGTACTTC; CDR3 protein: CASTIRQGHRAKNIQYF
J gene: TRBJ2-5; clone size: NA; V gene: TRBV9; D gene: TRBD2; CDR3 DNA: TGTGCCAGCGGAGCGGGGGGGCCAGGAGAGACCCAGTACTTC; CDR3 protein: CASGAGGPGETQYF
J gene: TRBJ1-1; clone size: once; V gene: TRBV6-6; D gene: NA; CDR3 DNA: TGTGCCAGCATCTCGACGGCAACCGCAGAAGCTTTCTTT; CDR3 protein: CASISTATAEAFF
J gene: TRBJ1-3; clone size: once; V gene: TRBV7-6; D gene: NA; CDR3 DNA: TGTGCCAGCAGCTTAGGACAGATCGCTGGAAACACCATATATTTT; CDR3 protein: CASSLGQIAGNTIYF
J gene: TRBJ1-2; clone size: NA; V gene: TRBV4-1; D gene: NA; CDR3 DNA: TGCGCCAGCAGCCAAGGCGGTCGCGCCACCGCCTATGGCTACACCTTC; CDR3 protein: CASSQGGRATAYGYTF
J gene: TRBJ1-4; clone size: NA; V gene: TRBV28; D gene: TRBD1; CDR3 DNA: TGTGCCAGCACGCCCGGGGGACAGGGGATTAATGAAAAACTGTTTTTT; CDR3 protein: CASTPGGQGINEKLFF
J gene: TRBJ2-7; clone size: NA; V gene: TRBV4-1; D gene: NA; CDR3 DNA: TGCGCCAGCAGCCAAGGGGCAGGGACCTACGAGCAGTACTTC; CDR3 protein: CASSQGAGTYEQYF
J gene: TRBJ2-3; clone size: once; V gene: TRBV18; D gene: NA; CDR3 DNA: TGTGCCAGCTCACCACCGGGAGGAATCACAGATACGCAGTATTTT; CDR3 protein: CASSPPGGITDTQYF
J gene: TRBJ1-5; clone size: NA; V gene: TRBV3-1/TRBV3-2; D gene: NA; CDR3 DNA: TGTGCCAGCAGCCAAGACGCCCTCGGGAGGTCCCAGCATTTT; CDR3 protein: CASSQDALGRSQHF
J gene: TRBJ2-7; clone size: NA; V gene: TRBV5-1; D gene: TRBD1; CDR3 DNA: TGCGCCAGCAGCGACGATACAGGGGCACACGAGCAGTACTTC; CDR3 protein: CASSDDTGAHEQYF
J gene: TRBJ2-7; clone size: NA; V gene: TRBV19; D gene: TRBD1; CDR3 DNA: TGTGCCAGTAGCAAAACAGGGGGTACCTACGAGCAGTACTTC; CDR3 protein: CASSKTGGTYEQYF
J gene: TRBJ2-4; clone size: NA; V gene: TRBV11-2; D gene: TRBD2; CDR3 DNA: TGTGCCAGCAGCTTAGATTGGGCGGGAGTCTTGATAGCCAAAAACATTCAGTACTTC; CDR3 protein: CASSLDWAGVLIAKNIQYF
J gene: TRBJ2-5; clone size: NA; V gene: TRBV7-8; D gene: NA; CDR3 DNA: TGTGCCAGCACCGGGGGGAACAGGGGCTCGGAGACCCAGTACTTC; CDR3 protein: CASTGGNRGSETQYF
J gene: TRBJ1-2; clone size: NA; V gene: TRBV5-4; D gene: NA; CDR3 DNA: TGTGCCAGCAGCTTGGGGACGGAAAATCATGGCTACACCTTC; CDR3 protein: CASSLGTENHGYTF
J gene: TRBJ1-1; clone size: NA; V gene: TRBV10-2; D gene: NA; CDR3 DNA: TGCGCCAGCAGTGAGTCGGGCTACACTGAAGCTTTCTTT; CDR3 protein: CASSESGYTEAFF
J gene: TRBJ1-1; clone size: NA; V gene: TRBV2; D gene: NA; CDR3 DNA: TGTGCCAGCAAGATGGGGACTGAAGCTTTCTTT; CDR3 protein: CASKMGTEAFF
J gene: TRBJ1-6; clone size: once; V gene: TRBV5-4; D gene: TRBD1; CDR3 DNA: TGTGCCAGCAGCCCGACGGGACAGACCTATAATTCACCCCTCCACTTT; CDR3 protein: CASSPTGQTYNSPLHF
J gene: TRBJ1-1; clone size: NA; V gene: TRBV9; D gene: TRBD1; CDR3 DNA: TGTGCCAGCAGCTTGGACAGGGGGCGGACTGAAGCTTTCTTT; CDR3 protein: CASSLDRGRTEAFF
J gene: TRBJ2-1; clone size: once; V gene: TRBV11-1; D gene: TRBD2; CDR3 DNA: TGTGCCAGCAGCCGTAGCGGGGGGTCCTACAATGAGCAGTTCTTC; CDR3 protein: CASSRSGGSYNEQFF
J gene: TRBJ2-7; clone size: NA; V gene: TRBV7-9; D gene: TRBD1; CDR3 DNA: TGTGCCAGCAGCCAGGACAGGGGCTCCTACGAGCAGTACTTC; CDR3 protein: CASSQDRGSYEQYF
J gene: TRBJ2-1; clone size: NA; V gene: TRBV3-1/TRBV3-2; D gene: NA; CDR3 DNA: TGTGCCAGCAGCCAAGATCAAAGAGGACCGCACCAGCAGTTCTTC; CDR3 protein: CASSQDQRGPHQQFF
J gene: TRBJ2-7; clone size: once; V gene: TRBV11-3; D gene: NA; CDR3 DNA: TGTGCCAGCAGCTTAAGGCTAGCAAACGAGCAGTACTTC; CDR3 protein: CASSLRLANEQYF
J gene: TRBJ1-3; clone size: NA; V gene: TRBV28; D gene: NA; CDR3 DNA: TGTGCCAGCAACAGACCGAGCTCTGGAAACACCATATATTTT; CDR3 protein: CASNRPSSGNTIYF
J gene: TRBJ2-3; clone size: NA; V gene: TRBV9; D gene: NA; CDR3 DNA: TGTGCCAGCAGCGTAGGACCCGGGACGGTAAGCACAGATACGCAGTATTTT; CDR3 protein: CASSVGPGTVSTDTQYF
J gene: TRBJ1-5; clone size: NA; V gene: TRBV30; D gene: NA; CDR3 DNA: TGTGCCTGGAGTTACGACATAAATCAGCCCCAGCATTTT; CDR3 protein: CAWSYDINQPQHF
J gene: TRBJ2-1; clone size: NA; V gene: TRBV7-2; D gene: NA; CDR3 DNA: TGTGCCAGCAGCTTAACGGGCTACAATGAGCAGTTCTTC; CDR3 protein: CASSLTGYNEQFF
J gene: TRBJ1-6; clone size: NA; V gene: TRBV7-3; D gene: TRBD1; CDR3 DNA: TGTGCCAGCAGCCTTGGACAGGGAGATTCACCCCTCCACTTT; CDR3 protein: CASSLGQGDSPLHF
J gene: TRBJ1-2; clone size: NA; V gene: TRBV27; D gene: NA; CDR3 DNA: TGTGCCAGCAGAAGACGGGACGGGTTTAACTATGGCTACACCTTC; CDR3 protein: CASRRRDGFNYGYTF
J gene: TRBJ1-2; clone size: NA; V gene: TRBV4-1; D gene: TRBD1; CDR3 DNA: TGCGCCAGCAGCCAAGATCCGAACAGGGGGCTGAACTATGGCTACACCTTC; CDR3 protein: CASSQDPNRGLNYGYTF
J gene: TRBJ1-6; clone size: NA; V gene: TRBV18; D gene: TRBD1; CDR3 DNA: TGTGCCAGCTCAGGCGGGACAGTAGATAATTCACCCCTCCACTTT; CDR3 protein: CASSGGTVDNSPLHF
J gene: TRBJ1-6; clone size: few; V gene: TRBV3-1/TRBV3-2; D gene: NA; CDR3 DNA: TGTGCCAGCAGTTCTTTGGTGGGTTCTTCACCCCTCCACTTT; CDR3 protein: CASSSLVGSSPLHF
J gene: TRBJ1-1; clone size: once; V gene: TRBV5-5; D gene: NA; CDR3 DNA: TGTGCCAGCAGCTTGCTGGCAAACACTGAAGCTTTCTTT; CDR3 protein: CASSLLANTEAFF
J gene: TRBJ1-2; clone size: NA; V gene: TRBV28; D gene: NA; CDR3 DNA: TGTGCCAGCAGGGCAATGCGGGGGCCCCGAGTCTACACCTTC; CDR3 protein: CASRAMRGPRVYTF
J gene: TRBJ1-1; clone size: NA; V gene: TRBV14; D gene: NA; CDR3 DNA: TGTGCCAGCAGCCTCACCAGAGGGATGAACACTGAAGCTTTCTTT; CDR3 protein: CASSLTRGMNTEAFF
J gene: TRBJ1-4; clone size: NA; V gene: TRBV19; D gene: NA; CDR3 DNA: TGTGCCAGTAGTATCCAACAGTACAATGAAAAACTGTTTTTT; CDR3 protein: CASSIQQYNEKLFF
J gene: TRBJ1-5; clone size: NA; V gene: TRBV28; D gene: TRBD1; CDR3 DNA: TGTGCCAGCAGTTCGACCCCTGGACAGGGCGGTCAGCCCCAGCATTTT; CDR3 protein: CASSSTPGQGGQPQHF
J gene: TRBJ1-5; clone size: NA; V gene: TRBV11-2; D gene: NA; CDR3 DNA: TGTGCCAGCAGCCCAGTAGGGTTTGGAAATCAGCCCCAGCATTTT; CDR3 protein: CASSPVGFGNQPQHF
J gene: TRBJ1-1; clone size: once; V gene: TRBV18; D gene: TRBD1; CDR3 DNA: TGTGCCAGCTCACCACAGACAGGGGGCAAGAACACTGAAGCTTTCTTT; CDR3 protein: CASSPQTGGKNTEAFF
J gene: TRBJ1-1; clone size: NA; V gene: TRBV28; D gene: NA; CDR3 DNA: TGTGCCAGCAGAACCGGGAACACTGAAGCTTTCTTT; CDR3 protein: CASRTGNTEAFF
J gene: TRBJ1-1; clone size: NA; V gene: TRBV10-1; D gene: TRBD1; CDR3 DNA: TGCGCCAGCAGTGCAAGACAGGGGGACACTGAAGCTTTCTTT; CDR3 protein: CASSARQGDTEAFF
J gene: TRBJ2-7; clone size: NA; V gene: TRBV28; D gene: TRBD1; CDR3 DNA: TGTGCCAGCAGCTTATTTACAGGGGGTCTCTACGAGCAGTACTTC; CDR3 protein: CASSLFTGGLYEQYF
J gene: TRBJ2-3; clone size: NA; V gene: TRBV6-5; D gene: NA; CDR3 DNA: TGTGCCAGCAGGGGGGAGGGCACAGATACGCAGTATTTT; CDR3 protein: CASRGEGTDTQYF
J gene: TRBJ2-2; clone size: NA; V gene: TRBV6-5; D gene: NA; CDR3 DNA: TGTGCCAGCAGTATCACAAGGACCGGGGAGCTGTTTTTT; CDR3 protein: CASSITRTGELFF
J gene: TRBJ2-3; clone size: NA; V gene: TRBV10-3; D gene: TRBD2; CDR3 DNA: TGTGCCATCAGGACGGGACTAGCGGGGGCAGATACGCAGTATTTT; CDR3 protein: CAIRTGLAGADTQYF
J gene: TRBJ1-1; clone size: NA; V gene: TRBV7-9; D gene: NA; CDR3 DNA: TGTGCCAGCAGCTTACTGAGTAGAAACACTGAAGCTTTCTTT; CDR3 protein: CASSLLSRNTEAFF